This entry is about one TCR beta chain. What it binds is unknown. The PCR made use of 60 Vbeta and 13 Jbeta primers. Data came from immunoSEQ multiplex PCR; TCRdb stores just in-frame clones and leaves some out. The table includes around 140,000 clones, 8.5% to 10% detected once. This specimen comes from a study of cytomegalovirus exposure and HLA in healthy donors. Overall study context: Within an early data release were 80 million to 90 million unique TCRs drawn from HLA-typed donors. Findings and limits, study-wide: The productive fraction for most TCR beta V segments was about 87% or about 30% in an earlier analysis.

Nominally healthy donors were sampled, though unrecorded immune exposures were likely. Germline CDR1 reads SGHRS; CDR2 reads YFSETQ. CDR3 length equals 17 residues. V shed 4 bases and J 8 bases; nucleotides not matched to a gene: 13. The chain carries TRBV5-1 and TRBJ2-1; TRBD2 aligns across 12 bases. Sequencing input: PBMCs. The clonotype originates from a man aged 50 to 59 in good health and CMV-seronegative. The CDR3: CASSRATSGRSWDEQFF. The CDR3 DNA follows: TGCGCCAGCAGCCGAGCGACTAGCGGGAGATCTTGGGATGAGCAGTTCTTC.